This T cell receptor beta chain is from a study of cytomegalovirus exposure and HLA in healthy donors. Healthy bone marrow donors made up the donors. This CDR3 spans 16 amino acids. The junction had 1 base not matched to a gene; V was cut back by 1 base and J by 0 bases. In germline, CDR1 is SGHTA, CDR2 FQGNSA. Study outcomes and limitations: Analyses of presence and absence presupposed an approximately uniform sequencing depth across donors.

A multiplex PCR was run with 60 Vbeta primers and 13 Jbeta primers. TCRdb's copy holds only in-frame clones and misses some; the assay was immunoSEQ multiplex PCR. The sample lists some 98,000 clones, approximately 9% occurring once. This clone appeared a few times. What it binds is not known. The sample was PBMCs. The chain recombines TRBV7-2 with TRBJ2-4, with 9 positions matching TRBD2. The TCR originated in a man aged 50-59 years in good health and CMV-seropositive. The CDR3 reads CASSLGSGGAKNIQYF. CDR3 DNA sequence: TGTGCCAGCAGCTTAGGTAGCGGGGGAGCCAAAAACATTCAGTACTTC.